The source of this T cell receptor beta chain is a study of cytomegalovirus exposure and HLA in healthy donors (dated by TCRdb to about 2017). Describing the broader study: According to a later analysis, the 120 or so validation repertoires were produced on the same platform as the 666 repertoires of the first cohort. The study aimed to test whether signatures of past pathogen exposure could be identified by cataloging public T cell receptors. Along with the approximately 600-subject first cohort, a separate validation cohort of approximately 110 different subjects was used. To predict cytomegalovirus infection status, the study combined high-throughput TCR immunosequencing, statistical association of individual TCRs with disease status, and machine learning.

The germline V gene specifies KGHSH as CDR1 and LQKENI as CDR2. From the cysteine up to the phenylalanine, the CDR3 has a length of 14 residues. Just CDR3 DNA is preserved here, 42 bases in frame from base 1. Trimming takes 3 bases off V and 4 bases off J; junction bases not matched to a gene: 4. Library construction relied on the immunoSEQ multiplex PCR assay. The authors processed their data as follows. To diagnose cytomegalovirus status from the catalog of TCR beta chain sequences, a statistical classification framework was built. TCRdb stores this immuneACCESS table with in-frame sequences only. Part of the clones is absent; in the studies checked, under half of the shortfall reflects unresolved V genes, and no reason is known for the rest. Clonal size and the V and J genes are those of that table, whereas D and trimming came from the DNA. This sample lists hundreds of thousands of clones; about 90% were detected once. The biggest ten clones account for 3.1% of the sample.

Donors formed part of the validation cohort, which comprised about 130 subjects and was distinct from the first cohort of under 750 subjects. General conclusions and limits of the study: A later analysis had no HLA typing for the validation cohort, so co-occurrence there was scored across all 120 repertoires. A few of the identified cytomegalovirus-associated TCR beta chains were confirmed in vitro to be specific for cytomegalovirus antigens. In both the original and validation cohorts, the classifier was reported to diagnose cytomegalovirus status with high specificity and sensitivity. A total of 150 to 200 TCR beta chains were listed by the study as associated with cytomegalovirus. It was suggested by the authors that the approach could potentially be generalized to other disease states and immunological phenotypes. Subsequent analysis determined that TCRs grouped into clusters in the first cohort also showed a tendency toward co-occurrence across the 130 or so validation repertoires, and roughly 95% of cluster scores exceeded 0. Most TCR sequences were observed very rarely across donors, whereas some public TCRs were present in many individuals.

As to this clone: The target of this receptor is not known. The sample holds no much larger clone one base away, and base qualities are not on file.

Recombination joined TRBV18 with TRBJ2-7; a stretch of 9 junction bases matches TRBD1. The sequence was obtained from a woman in her thirties in good health and CMV-seronegative. Sequencing input: PBMCs. The sequence in DNA is TGTGCCAGCTCACCGAGGGGACAGGGATACGAGCAGTACTTC. Its protein reads: CASSPRGQGYEQYF.